This T cell receptor beta chain was recorded in a study of blood T cell repertoires in COVID-19 (dated by TCRdb to the early 2020s). About the full investigation: Collaborator samples came from the United States, Italy and Spain and covered acute and convalescent phases of COVID-19. The prospective study material was composed of cDNA or gDNA derived from T cells, B-cell-depleted T cells, or PBMCs. Samples were obtained from the ongoing ImmuneRACE study (first 160 participants) and from about 1,300 subjects provided by 6 global collaborators. Deeply sampled blood TCRbeta repertoires from subjects exposed to, actively infected with, or recovered from COVID-19 were included in the dataset. Where available, HLA class I and class II types were taken from metadata supplied by the sample provider and were not determined by assay-based typing. A freely available public database, intended as a resource for researchers studying the immune response to SARS-CoV-2, is where the repertoires were released. Sample metadata almost always included a de-identified subject ID, COVID-19 status, age in years and sex.

The immunoSEQ Assay, a bias-controlled multiplex PCR, was used to amplify TCRbeta CDR3 regions from genomic DNA. In the original analysis: Nucleated cell counts per sample were estimated from amplification of reference gene primers within the assay. Sequence reads were collapsed and filtered to measure the absolute abundance of every unique TCRbeta CDR3 rearrangement. Productive Simpson clonality was computed per sample as the square root of Simpson's diversity index over productive rearrangements. Entries here come from immuneACCESS through TCRdb and include only in-frame sequences with V and J called. Some clones fail to appear in such tables; in the studies checked, an unresolved V gene covers under half of the shortfall, and the cause of the remainder is unknown. V and J calls and clone size come straight from that table; D and trimming were deduced from the DNA. The sample has fewer than 150,000 clones on record, roughly 86% of them singletons. The top ten constitute roughly 5.4% of the sample.

As for this clone: There is no known antigen for this receptor. No base quality values were provided; no much bigger clone lies one nucleotide off.

The collaborating institutions used their own protocols to collect whole blood in K2EDTA tubes. For TCRbeta analysis, collaborator samples were shipped as frozen whole blood, as isolated PBMCs, or as DNA extracted from either sample type. Results the study describes overall, beyond this receptor: Clinical and demographic metadata were provided uncurated, with the amount varying by source and participant.

The CDR3 runs 14 amino acids, cysteine and phenylalanine included. Of all the DNA, just the CDR3 is kept, 42 bases in frame from base 1. V drops 6 bases and J drops 4 bases, leaving 16 bases in between. CDR1 and CDR2, per the germline V gene, are SNHLY and FYNNEI. This sequence uses TRBV2 and TRBJ2-7; a weak D assignment points to TRBD1 (6 bases agree). Sequencing input: peripheral blood. This clonotype was obtained from a human donor in a cohort sampled during active COVID-19. The nucleotide sequence is given as TGTGCCAGCAGAGTACAGGGATTCGGATACGAGCAGTACTTC. This yields the protein CASRVQGFGYEQYF.